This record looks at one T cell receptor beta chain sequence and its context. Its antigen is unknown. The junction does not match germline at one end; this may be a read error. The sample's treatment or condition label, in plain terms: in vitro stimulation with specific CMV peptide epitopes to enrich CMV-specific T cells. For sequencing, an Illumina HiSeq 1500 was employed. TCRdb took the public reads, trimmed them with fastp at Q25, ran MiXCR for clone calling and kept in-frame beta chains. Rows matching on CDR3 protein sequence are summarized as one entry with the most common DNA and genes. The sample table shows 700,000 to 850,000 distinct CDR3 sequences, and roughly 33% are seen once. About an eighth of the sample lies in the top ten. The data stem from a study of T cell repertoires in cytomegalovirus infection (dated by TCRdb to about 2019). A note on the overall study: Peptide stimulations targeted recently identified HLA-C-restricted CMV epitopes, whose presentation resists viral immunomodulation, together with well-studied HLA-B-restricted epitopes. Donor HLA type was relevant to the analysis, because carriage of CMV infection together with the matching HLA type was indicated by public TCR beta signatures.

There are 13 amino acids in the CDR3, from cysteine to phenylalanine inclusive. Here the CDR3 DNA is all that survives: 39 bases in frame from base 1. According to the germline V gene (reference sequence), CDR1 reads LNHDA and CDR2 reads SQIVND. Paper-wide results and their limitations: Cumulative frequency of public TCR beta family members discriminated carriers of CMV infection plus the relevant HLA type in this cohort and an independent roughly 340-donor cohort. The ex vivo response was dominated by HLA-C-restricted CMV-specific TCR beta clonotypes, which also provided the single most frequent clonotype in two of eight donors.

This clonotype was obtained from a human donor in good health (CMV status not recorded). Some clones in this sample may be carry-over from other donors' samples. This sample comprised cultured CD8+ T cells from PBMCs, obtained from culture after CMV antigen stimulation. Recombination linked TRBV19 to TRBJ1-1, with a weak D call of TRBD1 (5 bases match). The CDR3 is CVSSIGQGAEAFF. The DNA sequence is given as TGTGTCAGTAGTATTGGCCAGGGCGCTGAAGCTTTCTTT.